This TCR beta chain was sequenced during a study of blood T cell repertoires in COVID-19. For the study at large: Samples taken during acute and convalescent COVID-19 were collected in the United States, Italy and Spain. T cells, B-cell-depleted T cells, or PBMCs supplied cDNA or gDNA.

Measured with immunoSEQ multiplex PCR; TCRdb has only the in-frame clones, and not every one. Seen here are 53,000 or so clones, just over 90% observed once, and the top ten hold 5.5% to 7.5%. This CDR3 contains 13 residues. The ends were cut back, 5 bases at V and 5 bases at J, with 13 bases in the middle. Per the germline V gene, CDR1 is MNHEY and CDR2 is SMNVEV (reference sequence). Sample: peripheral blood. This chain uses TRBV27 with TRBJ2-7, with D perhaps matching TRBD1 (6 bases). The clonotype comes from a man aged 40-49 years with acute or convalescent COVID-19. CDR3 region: CASSPQYRDEQYF. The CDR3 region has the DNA TGTGCCAGCAGTCCCCAGTACAGGGACGAGCAGTACTTC.